The T cell receptor beta chain described here comes from a study of T cells in Graves' hyperthyroidism and ophthalmopathy. Study-level background: The initial diagnosis was the point when peripheral blood was collected, ahead of any treatment.

The ends were cut back, 3 bases at V and 5 bases at J, with 15 bases in the middle. Germline CDR1 reads SGHRS; CDR2 reads YFSETQ. This CDR3 is 16 amino acids long. The TCR beta CDR3 regions underwent amplification using RNA transcripts as the source. Primed by the HTBI set, a first-round RT-PCR was run on the TCR CDR3. Each CDR3 protein is one row after TCRdb ran MiXCR on the multiplex PCR reads. The data show 300,000 to 450,000 distinct CDR3 sequences, 17% seen once. The source material was blood. The origin of this receptor is a woman under 40 with Graves' hyperthyroidism that later progressed to Graves' ophthalmopathy. The gene calls are TRBV5-1 and TRBJ1-6; D gene uncertain. The CDR3 sequence: CASSWESPENNSPLHF. CDR3 coding DNA: TGCGCCAGCAGCTGGGAGAGCCCGGAAAATAATTCACCCCTCCACTTT.